This T cell receptor beta chain was observed in a study of CD8+CD57+ T cells in acquired aplastic anemia. The template used for profiling TCR beta VDJ and CDR3 was genomic DNA. Via MiXCR, TCRdb re-called the reads, giving one row per CDR3 protein. The data hold under 200,000 distinct CDR3 sequences, with roughly 48% observed a single time. Flow cytometry had shown expanded CD8+CD57+ cells in the patients chosen for sequencing. The sequencing input was sorted CD4+, CD8+, or CD8+CD57+ T cells (not recorded which) from PBMCs. The clonotype originates from a human donor with aplastic anemia.

Written as DNA, the CDR3 is TGTGCCAGCAGCTGGACCGAAGGGGCCTACGAGCAGTACTTC. As protein: CASSWTEGAYEQYF. The rearrangement joins TRBV7-9 to TRBJ2-7; D may be TRBD1 (5 bases). Germline CDR1 reads SEHNR; CDR2 reads FQNEAQ (reference sequence). The V end was cut by 4 bases, the J end by 2 bases, with 12 bases between. This CDR3 has 14 amino acids.